This T cell receptor beta chain was captured by sequencing in a study of regulatory T cells in long-lasting Graves disease. About the research overall: More than 5 years of antithyroid drugs with positive TSH receptor antibodies defined persistent Graves' disease. Overall study results and limits: Small numbers of samples may have cut accuracy.

In building TCR beta libraries, iRepertoire HTBI primers were used together with Arm-PCR of CDR3 regions. TCRdb recomputed calls from the multiplex PCR reads with MiXCR, one row per CDR3 protein. The table lists about 290,000 distinct CDR3 sequences, 20% to 25% of them singletons. Noted time point: persistent/refractory GD, antithyroid drugs over 5 years with positive TRAb. Extracted RNA from PBMCs served as the source of the TCR library. Between the trimmed V and J ends, which lost 3 bases and 0 bases, there was a span of 11 bases. This CDR3 spans 15 amino acids. Germline V lookup: CDR1 SGHRS, CDR2 YFSETQ. As for this clonotype: Its antigen is still unknown.

This clonotype originated in a female donor with Graves disease. J is TRBJ2-3 and V is TRBV5-1, with D possibly matching TRBD1 (5 bases). This sample comprised peripheral blood mononuclear cells (PBMCs), obtained when the disease was refractory, from a patient treated with antithyroid drugs. The CDR3 spells CASSYDSPSTDTQYF. The CDR3 DNA reads TGCGCCAGCAGCTACGACAGTCCTAGCACAGATACGCAGTATTTT.